The 4 T cell receptor beta chains listed next were all sequenced from one sample in a study of T cells in Graves' hyperthyroidism and ophthalmopathy. The source material, RNA transcripts, was used to amplify TCR beta CDR3 regions. HTBI primers were used for first-round RT-PCR of the TCR CDR3. One entry per CDR3 protein, called by TCRdb with MiXCR from the multiplex PCR reads. The repertoire holds 650,000 to 700,000 distinct CDR3 sequences, about 18% seen once, with roughly a sixth in the top ten. The sequenced sample consisted of blood. These TCRs come from a man in his fifties with Graves' hyperthyroidism.

This clonotype came up many times. The rearrangement joins TRBV7-9 to TRBJ2-7; TRBD1 might be the D (6 bases). The CDR3 sequence is 14 residues long. The ends were cut back, 8 bases at V and 3 bases at J, with 17 bases in the middle. Germline CDR1 reads SEHNR; CDR2 reads FQNEAQ (reference sequence). CDR3 coding DNA: TGTGCCAGCGGATATACAGGGTACGGCTACGAGCAGTACTTC. This sequence encodes CASGYTGYGYEQYF.

A few counts support this clonotype. The chain links TRBV11-3 to TRBJ2-5; a weak D match, TRBD2 (7 bases). This CDR3 has 17 residues. V lost 5 bases and J 1 base, leaving 20 bases between the germline ends. Germline assignment: CDR1 SGHNT and CDR2 YENEEA. The CDR3 here is CASSPLQGGGGQETQYF. The CDR3, as DNA: TGTGCCAGCAGCCCCCTGCAAGGGGGGGGGGGCCAAGAGACCCAGTACTTC.

The rearrangement links TRBV30 to TRBJ2-6; a possible D gene is TRBD2 (5 bases). CDR1 and CDR2 (germline): GTSNPN, SVGIG (reference sequence). V shed 0 bases and J shed 2 bases, with 8 bases lying between them. CDR3 size: 15 residues. CDR3: CAWSVEGTGANVLTF. CDR3 DNA: TGTGCCTGGAGTGTAGAGGGAACTGGGGCCAACGTCCTGACTTTC. Full variable domain (remainder filled in from reference TRBV30 and TRBJ2-6): SQTIHQWPATLVQPVGSPLSLECTVEGTSNPNLYWYRQAAGRGLQLLFYSVGIGQISSEVPQNLSASRPQDRQFILSSKKLLLSDSGFYLCAWSVEGTGANVLTFGAGSRLTVL.

This clonotype was observed many times. The rearrangement uses TRBV2 and TRBJ2-3, with D perhaps TRBD2 (6 bases). In germline, CDR1 is SNHLY, CDR2 FYNNEI. The CDR3 spans 11 residues. Trimming cost V 4 bases and J 14 bases, with 13 bases left between them. In DNA form, the CDR3 reads TGTGCCAGCAGTGGAAGCGGAGGGGTGTATTTT. As protein: CASSGSGGVYF.